The source of this TCR beta chain is a study of human T cells and chemical hapten exposure. Broader study findings: Counts of TCRs expanded at PT1 correlated positively with patch test score.

Only a few counts were recorded for this clonotype. Its antigen is as yet unknown. This sample's time point: patch test 2, 6 weeks after DPC sensitization. Treatment in this sample: therapeutic diphenylcyclopropenone sensitization with weekly scalp DPC. TCRdb independently ran MiXCR on the RACE reads; one entry per CDR3 protein. The data show roughly 380,000 distinct CDR3 sequences, just under 6.5% seen once. Germline CDR1 is MGHDK and CDR2 is SYGVNS. With 5 bases removed from V and 0 bases from J, the gap between germline ends came to 19 bases. The CDR3 length is 17 residues. This chain connects TRBV25-1 to TRBJ2-5, with D perhaps matching TRBD1 (5 bases). The source was whole blood, collected in connection with sensitization to the hapten diphenylcyclopropenone (DPC). This receptor was obtained from a woman aged 18-29 years with alopecia areata. Some clones in this sample may be carry-over from other donors' samples. The DNA for the CDR3 is TGTGCCAGCAGTAAAGGAATGTGGATAGGGGACCAAGAGACCCAGTACTTC. It codes for CASSKGMWIGDQETQYF.